The 32 T cell receptor beta chains listed next were all sequenced from one sample in a study of CD8 T cells in ankylosing spondylitis. In TCRdb, the 5' RACE reads were re-called with MiXCR into one record per CDR3 protein. The sample holds under 250,000 distinct CDR3 sequences, around 32% seen once. The specimen sequenced was blood, either unsorted or a sorted T cell fraction (not recorded which). These receptors all come from a male donor with ankylosing spondylitis or in good health (not recorded which).

V is TRBV9 and J is TRBJ1-1, with D maybe TRBD1 (5 bases). The germline gives CDR1 SGDLS, CDR2 YYNGEE. Trimming shortened V by 3 bases and J by 5 bases, and 17 bases separated the two germline ends. The CDR3 spans 15 residues. In nucleotides, the CDR3 is TGTGCCAGCAGCGAGCCCCCGGGGGATGGGACTGAAGCTTTCTTT. It translates to CASSEPPGDGTEAFF.

The chain joins TRBV7-9 to TRBJ2-1, with TRBD2 identical over 11 bases. The V gene's germline CDR1 is SEHNR and CDR2 FQNEAQ (reference sequence). The junction had 6 bases not matched to a gene; V was cut back by 3 bases and J by 5 bases. This CDR3 has 16 amino acids. As DNA, the CDR3 is TGTGCCAGCAGCTTCGCTAGCGGGGGGTCAAACAATGAGCAGTTCTTC. This sequence encodes CASSFASGGSNNEQFF.

The CDR3 sequence is CASSYQQGSTIYF. In DNA, the CDR3 is TGTGCCAGCAGTTATCAACAGGGGAGCACCATATATTTT. The chain combines TRBV6-6 with TRBJ1-3; 7 positions match TRBD1. CDR3 length: 13 residues. The germline V gene has CDR1 MNHNY and CDR2 SVGAGI (reference sequence). The V and J ends lost 3 bases and 9 bases, in that order; junction bases with no gene match: 5.

The V and J genes are TRBV18 and TRBJ1-5; D call uncertain. V lost 2 bases, J lost 15 bases, and 5 bases lay in between. CDR1 KGHSH and CDR2 LQKENI come from the germline V gene. The CDR3 contains 9 residues. The CDR3 sequence is CASSPGRHF. CDR3 coding DNA: TGTGCCAGCTCACCAGGGCGGCATTTT. Full variable domain (remainder filled in from reference TRBV18 and TRBJ1-5): NAGVMQNPRHLVRRRGQEARLRCSPMKGHSHVYWYRQLPEEGLKFMVYLQKENIIDESGMPKERFSAEFPKEGPSILRIQQVVRGDSAAYFCASSPGRHFGDGTRLSIL.

This rearrangement joins TRBV12-3 or TRBV12-4 to TRBJ2-1, with 9 bases that match TRBD2. The length of the CDR3 is 14 residues. V gave up 1 base and J gave up 8 bases; unmatched junction bases: 3. The CDR3 DNA reads as TGTGCCAGCAGTTTAGTTAGCGGGGGCGATGAGCAGTTCTTC. This sequence encodes CASSLVSGGDEQFF.

V and J are TRBV12-3 or TRBV12-4 and TRBJ2-3; D not resolved. CDR3 length: 15 amino acids. Trimming cost V 2 bases and J 0 bases, with 9 bases left between them. This CDR3 is CASSLFIMSTDTQYF. CDR3 nucleotide sequence: TGTGCCAGCAGTTTATTTATTATGAGCACAGATACGCAGTATTTT.

V usage is TRBV5-5 and J usage is TRBJ1-2, with D unresolved. V lost 1 base, J lost 4 bases, and 14 bases lay in between. There are 15 residues in the CDR3. The germline CDR1 and CDR2 sequences are SGHKS and YYEKEE (reference sequence). This chain's CDR3 is CASSLLQRSPYGYTF. The DNA for the CDR3 is TGTGCCAGCAGCTTGCTACAGAGGAGCCCCTATGGCTACACCTTC. Filled out from reference TRBV5-5 and TRBJ1-2, the complete variable domain reads DAGVTQSPTHLIKTRGQQVTLRCSPISGHKSVSWYQQVLGQGPQFIFQYYEKEERGRGNFPDRFSARQFPNYSSELNVNALLLGDSALYLCASSLLQRSPYGYTFGSGTRLTVV.

The genes are TRBV20-1 and TRBJ2-2; 11 nucleotides agree with TRBD1. The trim removed 6 bases at V and 5 bases at J, leaving 2 bases unmatched. CDR1 and CDR2 from the germline V gene are DFQATT and SNEGSKA (reference sequence). The length of the CDR3 is 13 residues. The CDR3: CSAGTGGTGELFF. CDR3 in DNA: TGCAGTGCCGGGACAGGGGGTACCGGGGAGCTGTTTTTT.

The rearrangement uses TRBV12-3 or TRBV12-4 and TRBJ2-7; no firm D call. The CDR3 covers 13 residues. V was trimmed by 2 bases and J by 5 bases, leaving 10 bases between them. CDR3 nucleotides: TGTGCCAGCAGTTTATTCTCCGAGGACGAGCAGTACTTC. Protein: CASSLFSEDEQYF.

The genes are TRBV15 and TRBJ2-1; the match to TRBD2 covers 9 bases. After removal of 5 bases from V and 2 bases from J, the junction contained 10 bases not matched to a gene. The CDR3 spans 17 residues. CDR1 is LNHNV, CDR2 YYDKDF, per germline (reference sequence). CDR3 in DNA: TGTGCCACCAGCCTCACCCTGACTAGCGGTCCCTACAATGAGCAGTTCTTC. The encoded protein is CATSLTLTSGPYNEQFF.

This rearrangement joins TRBV29-1 to TRBJ2-5, with 12 bases matching TRBD2. The CDR3 length is 16 residues. The J segment lost 4 bases and the V segment lost 1 base, leaving 7 bases of the junction unmatched. The germline V gene has CDR1 SQVTM and CDR2 ANQGSEA. The CDR3 region has the DNA TGCAGCGTTGAAGTAACTAGCGGGGGGCGGAGAGAGACCCAGTACTTC. Translated: CSVEVTSGGRRETQYF.

The CDR3: CASSLSDSNTEAFF. The CDR3 DNA follows: TGTGCCAGCAGTTTATCAGATTCGAACACTGAAGCTTTCTTT. The chain couples TRBV27 to TRBJ1-1; D unclear. The germline CDR1 and CDR2 sequences are MNHEY and SMNVEV (reference sequence). V dropped 0 bases and J dropped 1 base, with 6 bases sitting between them. The CDR3 is 14 amino acids.

The J gene is TRBJ2-7, the V gene TRBV20-1; a weak D match, TRBD1 (5 bases). The CDR3 sequence is 16 residues long. The V end lost 4 bases, the J end lost 0 bases, and 19 bases lay between the germline ends. CDR1 DFQATT and CDR2 SNEGSKA come from the germline V gene (reference sequence). The CDR3, as DNA: TGCAGTGCTACCCCAGGGCCCAATACCGGCTCCTACGAGCAGTACTTC. Protein: CSATPGPNTGSYEQYF.

The chain has TRBV10-3 and TRBJ2-2; 9 bases are a match to TRBD2. Germline values: CDR1 ENHRY, CDR2 SYGVKD. The J segment lost 6 bases and the V segment lost 8 bases, leaving 7 bases of the junction unmatched. CDR3 size: 14 residues. This CDR3 is CAISGGLAAGELFF. The CDR3 nucleotides are TGTGCCATCTCGGGGGGACTAGCAGCCGGGGAGCTGTTTTTT.

This chain uses TRBV20-1 with TRBJ2-7; maybe TRBD2 (5 bases). Germline CDR1 reads DFQATT; CDR2 reads SNEGSKA (reference sequence). The V and J ends lost 6 bases and 5 bases respectively, with 20 bases between them. The CDR3 has 14 residues. The CDR3 loop reads CSAPSPGVRNEQYF. DNA of the CDR3: TGCAGTGCCCCCTCCCCCGGGGTCCGAAACGAGCAGTACTTC.

The chain recombines TRBV28 with TRBJ2-7, with a weak D call TRBD1 (5 bases). CDR1 MDHEN and CDR2 SYDVKM come from the germline V gene. The CDR3 sequence is 14 residues long. Trimming left V 6 bases short and J 4 bases short, with 16 bases between. The CDR3 DNA sequence: TGTGCCAGCAGCCAACGCAGGGTCCCGTACGAGCAGTACTTC. It specifies CASSQRRVPYEQYF.

The rearrangement joins TRBV4-1 to TRBJ1-4, with 9 bases lining up with TRBD1. The CDR3 runs to 14 residues. Germline V gene lookup returns CDR1 MGHRA and CDR2 YSYEKL. V lost 3 bases and J lost 11; bases outside the gene matches: 7. CDR3 in amino acids: CASSQSGTGRKLFF. For the CDR3, the DNA is TGCGCCAGCAGCCAGTCCGGGACAGGGAGGAAACTGTTTTTT.

The chain recombines TRBV29-1 with TRBJ1-2; D unclear. The CDR3 contains 11 residues. Trimming shortened V by 4 bases and J by 4 bases, and 7 bases separated the two germline ends. CDR1 and CDR2 from the germline V gene are SQVTM and ANQGSEA. CDR3 loop: CSVALSYGYTF. CDR3 nucleotide sequence: TGCAGCGTTGCCCTAAGCTATGGCTACACCTTC. Supplemented by reference TRBV29-1 and TRBJ1-2, the full variable domain reads SAVISQKPSRDICQRGTSLTIQCQVDSQVTMMFWYRQQPGQSLTLIATANQGSEATYESGFVIDKFPISRPNLTFSTLTVSNMSPEDSSIYLCSVALSYGYTFGSGTRLTVV.

The rearrangement joins TRBV28 to TRBJ2-7, with D possibly matching TRBD1 (6 bases). Germline V gives CDR1 MDHEN, CDR2 SYDVKM. Trimming removed 4 bases from V and 3 bases from J, with 16 bases in between. The CDR3 runs to 15 residues. The CDR3 bases are TGTGCCAGCAGTTCCCTGACAGGTTTACTCTACGAGCAGTACTTC. This codes for CASSSLTGLLYEQYF.

This clonotype appeared a few times. This could be a read error, since a much larger clone is one nucleotide away. The chain joins TRBV7-8 to TRBJ1-1, with TRBD1 identical over 7 bases. The ends lost 6 bases at V and 1 base at J; junction bases unmatched: 2. Germline V gene sequence: CDR1 SGHVS, CDR2 FQNEAQ. CDR3 size: 13 residues. The CDR3 sequence: CASRWTGNTEAFF. CDR3 nucleotides: TGTGCCAGCAGGTGGACAGGGAACACTGAAGCTTTCTTT.

This clonotype has more than one count but fewer than ten. The chain combines TRBV10-3 with TRBJ2-5; TRBD1 matches at 9 bases. The CDR3 contains 13 residues. The germline V gene encodes CDR1 ENHRY and CDR2 SYGVKD. V lost 10 bases to trimming and J lost 2 bases; unmatched junction nucleotides: 5. The CDR3 DNA reads TGTGCCACCGGGACAGGGCAACAAGAGACCCAGTACTTC. Protein product: CATGTGQQETQYF.

This clonotype was seen at least ten times. The rearrangement uses TRBV12-3 or TRBV12-4 and TRBJ2-3; D uncertain. There are 13 residues in the CDR3. V lost 2 bases and J 4 bases, leaving 7 bases between the germline ends. The CDR3 is CASSLQSADTQYF. The CDR3 coding sequence is TGTGCCAGCAGTTTACAGTCGGCAGATACGCAGTATTTT.

The J gene is TRBJ1-5, the V gene TRBV6-6; D ambiguous. The CDR3 length is 13 residues. The germline V and J ends were trimmed by 2 bases and 5 bases, with 7 bases remaining between them. The V gene's germline CDR1 is MNHNY and CDR2 SVGAGI (reference sequence). CDR3 bases: TGTGCCAGCAGTTACGTACAAGATCAGCCCCAGCATTTT. This gives the protein CASSYVQDQPQHF.

This clonotype was seen a handful of times. The chain is built from TRBV20-1 and TRBJ2-7; 9 bases line up with TRBD1. This CDR3 has 14 residues. CDR1 and CDR2 from the germline V gene are DFQATT and SNEGSKA (reference sequence). Trimming at V came to 0 bases and at J to 6 bases, leaving 6 bases not matched to a gene. CDR3 nucleotide sequence: TGCAGTGCTAGAGATCCGGGACAGGGTGGCGAGCAGTACTTC. This encodes CSARDPGQGGEQYF.

The V call is TRBV5-1, the J call TRBJ2-2; 10 nucleotides align to TRBD1. Germline CDR1 and CDR2: SGHRS and YFSETQ. V was pared by 1 base and J by 2 bases, with 5 bases of the junction left unmatched. CDR3 size: 17 residues. CDR3 DNA sequence: TGCGCCAGCAGCTTGTGGGGACAGGGGACCAACACCGGGGAGCTGTTTTTT. Translated: CASSLWGQGTNTGELFF.

In its sample, this clonotype was seen once. The chain joins TRBV3-1 to TRBJ2-5; the D is unclear. Trimming removed 4 bases from V and 7 bases from J, with 19 bases in between. CDR1 and CDR2 from the germline V gene are LGHDT and YNNKEL (reference sequence). The CDR3 loop spans 15 amino acids. Written as DNA, the CDR3 is TGTGCCAGCAGCCCCCTCGTATCCTCCGAAGGGACCCAGTACTTC. It yields the protein CASSPLVSSEGTQYF.

The chain carries TRBV5-1 and TRBJ2-3; TRBD1 matches at 11 bases. J gave up 3 bases and V 6 bases, and 3 bases lay outside the gene matches. The CDR3 has 14 residues. From germline, CDR1 is SGHRS and CDR2 YFSETQ. DNA of the CDR3: TGCGCCAGCAAGAGGGACAGGGGGACAGATACGCAGTATTTT. This codes for CASKRDRGTDTQYF.

The chain links TRBV20-1 to TRBJ2-7; D is unresolved. CDR1 is DFQATT and CDR2 is SNEGSKA in the germline V gene (reference sequence). Deletions cut 1 base from V and 2 bases from J, with 9 bases between. The CDR3 consists of 13 residues. CDR3 residues: CSARVQHTYEQYF. The CDR3 nucleotides are TGCAGTGCTAGAGTGCAGCATACCTACGAGCAGTACTTC.

This clonotype has just a few counts. The chain carries TRBV9 and TRBJ2-3, with D possibly TRBD2 on 7 matching bases. The V end lost 2 bases, the J end lost 2 bases, and 12 bases lay between the germline ends. Germline-derived CDR1 and CDR2 are SGDLS and YYNGEE. The CDR3 has 15 residues. The CDR3 coding sequence is TGTGCCAGCAGCGTTGGGGGGGCCAACACAGATACGCAGTATTTT. This encodes CASSVGGANTDTQYF.

This clonotype was counted only a few times. This chain uses TRBV15 with TRBJ2-7, with a possible D match to TRBD2 (6 bases). Deletions cut 8 bases from V and 3 bases from J, with 14 bases between. CDR3 length: 13 amino acids. Germline CDR1 reads LNHNV; CDR2 reads YYDKDF (reference sequence). The CDR3 nucleotides are TGTGCCACCCGACCGGGACTTCTCTACGAGCAGTACTTC. It encodes CATRPGLLYEQYF.

This clonotype occurred a few times. The CDR3 region has the DNA TGTGCCAGCCCGGGACAGGGGGCCCACGAGCAGTACTTC. It translates to CASPGQGAHEQYF. This chain joins TRBV21-1 and TRBJ2-7; TRBD1, the D gene given by the table, was not confirmed from the DNA. TRBV21-1 is a listed pseudogene. The CDR3 is 13 residues long.

This clonotype was picked up a small number of times. The genes are TRBV5-5 and TRBJ2-7, with a possible D match to TRBD2 (6 bases). The CDR3 extends over 15 amino acids. CDR1 and CDR2 from the germline V gene are SGHKS and YYEKEE (reference sequence). V was shortened by 1 base and J by 1 base, with 12 bases between the two germline ends. This chain's CDR3 is CASSLRSRGSYEQYF. Here the CDR3 DNA reads TGTGCCAGCAGCTTGAGGTCTCGGGGGTCCTACGAGCAGTACTTC.